This entry lists 18 T cell receptor beta chains sequenced from one sample in a study of T cell clones after liver transplantation (dated by TCRdb to about 2019). In light of the paper, this sample's time point label describes: pre-transplant. Library prep was done by the immunoSEQ multiplex PCR assay. TCRdb limited this immuneACCESS table to in-frame rearrangements with V and J called. A share of clones is missing; checked studies link under half to unresolved V genes, and the rest is unexplained. The sample table records tens of thousands of clones; about nine tenths of these occur just once. The leading ten clones occupy less than 3.5% of the sample. The specimen comprised CD4+ T cells from blood, sampled before liver transplant. These receptors all stem from a human donor who received a liver transplant.

The gene calls are TRBV9 and TRBJ1-1, with unresolved D. Germline CDR1 is SGDLS and CDR2 is YYNGEE. This CDR3 region has 15 residues. Trimming shortened V by 0 bases and J by 0 bases, and 9 bases separated the two germline ends. CDR3 in amino acids: CASSVVGLMNTEAFF. The CDR3 DNA is TGTGCCAGCAGCGTAGTGGGGTTAATGAACACTGAAGCTTTCTTT. Combining the CDR3 with reference TRBV9 and TRBJ1-1 gives the whole variable domain DSGVTQTPKHLITATGQRVTLRCSPRSGDLSVYWYQQSLDQGLQFLIQYYNGEERAKGNILERFSAQQFPDLHSELNLSSLELGDSALYFCASSVVGLMNTEAFFGQGTRLTVV.

The rearrangement uses TRBV7-6 and TRBJ1-4, with D hard to call. The ends were cut back, 0 bases at V and 7 bases at J, with 12 bases in the middle. In germline, CDR1 is SGHVS, CDR2 FNYEAQ. The CDR3 consists of 15 residues. CDR3 in DNA: TGTGCCAGCAGCTTAGCGCAAGGGATTGGTGAAAAACTGTTTTTT. Translated, it gives CASSLAQGIGEKLFF.

This chain joins TRBV6-6 and TRBJ2-6, with D unresolved. There are 14 residues in the CDR3. Trimming removed 5 bases from V and 3 bases from J, with 8 bases in between. Germline CDR1 MNHNY, CDR2 SVGAGI (reference sequence). The CDR3 sequence is CASSPDLGANVLTF. In DNA, the CDR3 is TGTGCCAGCAGTCCAGATCTTGGGGCCAACGTCCTGACTTTC.

The chain combines TRBV7-9 with TRBJ2-5; the D gene is possibly TRBD2 (6 bases). The CDR3 is made up of 14 amino acids. Germline V lookup: CDR1 SEHNR, CDR2 FQNEAQ (reference sequence). The germline V and J ends were trimmed by 1 base and 6 bases, with 12 bases remaining between them. The CDR3 here is CASSLDTSRQTQYF. The DNA of the CDR3 is TGTGCCAGCAGCTTAGATACTAGCAGACAGACCCAGTACTTC. Combining the CDR3 with reference TRBV7-9 and TRBJ2-5 gives the whole variable domain DTGVSQNPRHKITKRGQNVTFRCDPISEHNRLYWYRQTLGQGPEFLTYFQNEAQLEKSRLLSDRFSAERPKGSFSTLEIQRTEQGDSAMYLCASSLDTSRQTQYFGPGTRLLVL.

This sequence joins TRBV11-1 and TRBJ2-5; 10 nucleotides agree with TRBD2. The CDR3 runs 16 residues. Looked up from germline, CDR1 is SGHAT and CDR2 is FQDESV (reference sequence). The V segment lost 1 base and the J segment 8 bases; nucleotides outside the gene matches: 10. The CDR3 DNA reads as TGTGCCAGCAGCTTAGGAGCACTAGCGGGGACGACTACCCAGTACTTC. Protein product: CASSLGALAGTTTQYF.

The V and J genes are TRBV11-2 and TRBJ2-1; 14 nucleotides align to TRBD2. Looked up from germline, CDR1 is SGHAT and CDR2 is FQNNGV. The CDR3 is made up of 14 amino acids. V dropped 6 bases and J dropped 16; count of bases not matched to a gene: 11. CDR3 bases: TGTGCCAGCAGACATTTGACTAGCGGGGGGGGTATATTCTTC. Its protein product is CASRHLTSGGGIFF.

The chain combines TRBV7-6 with TRBJ2-7, with D tentatively TRBD2 (6 bases). Germline values: CDR1 SGHVS, CDR2 FNYEAQ. V was trimmed by 5 bases and J by 7 bases, leaving 15 bases between them. This CDR3 contains 13 residues. DNA for the CDR3: TGTGCCAGCAGCGATACCGGGACTGGGGAGCAGTACTTC. It yields the protein CASSDTGTGEQYF.

The CDR3 sequence is CASSQVGFGPNNEKLFF. For the CDR3, the DNA is TGCGCCAGCAGCCAAGTTGGCTTCGGGCCGAATAATGAAAAACTGTTTTTT. The rearrangement uses TRBV4-3 and TRBJ1-4; D is unclear. The CDR3 has 17 residues. With 1 base removed from V and 4 bases from J, the gap between germline ends came to 16 bases. Germline V gives CDR1 LGHNA, CDR2 YSLEER.

Turning to this clone: Within the sample, other DNA sequences also encode this same CDR3. CDR3 in amino acids: CASRRGPGTEAFF. The CDR3 nucleotides are TGTGCCAGCAGGAGGGGGCCGGGCACTGAAGCTTTCTTT. This chain links TRBV2 with TRBJ1-1; 7 bases agree with TRBD1. Trimming cost V 6 bases and J 4 bases; bases outside gene matches: 5. Germline V gene sequence: CDR1 SNHLY, CDR2 FYNNEI. CDR3 length: 13 residues. Using reference TRBV2 and TRBJ1-1 for the parts outside the CDR3, the full variable domain is EPEVTQTPSHQVTQMGQEVILRCVPISNHLYFYWYRQILGQKVEFLVSFYNNEISEKSEIFDDQFSVERPDGSNFTLKIRSTKLEDSAMYFCASRRGPGTEAFFGQGTRLTVV.

The chain joins TRBV18 to TRBJ1-2; perhaps TRBD1 as D (5 bases). Germline assignment: CDR1 KGHSH and CDR2 LQKENI. The V end lost 3 bases, the J end lost 5 bases, and 16 bases lay between the germline ends. The CDR3 consists of 15 residues. The CDR3 coding sequence is TGTGCCAGCTCACCGACTGATCAGGGATTATATGGCTACACCTTC. Encoded protein: CASSPTDQGLYGYTF.

The chain combines TRBV6-5 with TRBJ2-7, with D tentatively TRBD1 or TRBD2 (5 bases each). Germline CDR1 reads MNHEY; CDR2 reads SVGAGI. CDR3 length: 15 amino acids. The germline V and J ends were trimmed by 4 bases and 5 bases, with 18 bases remaining between them. This chain's CDR3 is CASSSGTVGMHEQYF. CDR3 DNA: TGTGCCAGCAGTTCCGGGACGGTTGGAATGCACGAGCAGTACTTC.

This clone was counted a single time. This chain uses TRBV5-1 with TRBJ1-1; 9 nucleotides align to TRBD1. The J segment lost 1 base and the V segment lost 7 bases, leaving 5 bases of the junction unmatched. Germline V CDR1 and CDR2: SGHRS, YFSETQ. This CDR3 is 14 amino acids long. The CDR3 region is CASRRTGANTEAFF. CDR3 nucleotides: TGCGCCAGCCGCCGGACAGGGGCGAACACTGAAGCTTTCTTT.

The V call is TRBV7-6, the J call TRBJ2-2; D is undetermined. Trimming cost V 5 bases and J 7 bases, with 20 bases left between them. The CDR3 has 16 residues. Per germline, CDR1 SGHVS and CDR2 FNYEAQ. In DNA form, the CDR3 reads TGTGCCAGCAGCCCACCCCTGTATCGTGGGGACGGGGAGCTGTTTTTT. Amino acid sequence: CASSPPLYRGDGELFF.

This clone appeared a single time. At one end, the junction sequence differs from germline, possibly due to a read error. The chain employs TRBV4-2 and TRBJ2-1, with 10 bases that match TRBD2. The CDR3 has 19 amino acids. CDR1 and CDR2 (germline): LGHNA, YNFKEQ. The CDR3 coding sequence is TGTGCCAGCAGTCAAGATGAAAGCGGGAGGGCCGATAGCTACAATGAGCAGTTCTTC. Protein: CASSQDESGRADSYNEQFF.

The V call is TRBV5-1, the J call TRBJ2-3, with 8 positions matching TRBD1. The CDR3 sequence is 16 residues long. In germline, CDR1 is SGHRS, CDR2 YFSETQ. The trim removed 1 base at V and 5 bases at J, leaving 9 bases unmatched. The CDR3 DNA reads TGCGCCAGCAGCTTGTACCCGGACAGGGCACAAGATACGCAGTATTTT. Translated: CASSLYPDRAQDTQYF.

This sequence joins TRBV19 and TRBJ2-1; 8 bases are shared with TRBD2. Germline CDR1 reads LNHDA; CDR2 reads SQIVND (reference sequence). V was clipped by 5 bases and J by 0 bases; unmatched bases: 3. CDR3 size: 15 residues. The DNA for the CDR3 is TGTGCCAGTAGTCGTAGCGGGGCCTCCTACAATGAGCAGTTCTTC. Its protein product is CASSRSGASYNEQFF.

The chain is built from TRBV7-2 and TRBJ2-7; no clear D gene. Trimming stripped 5 bases from V and 7 bases from J, with 9 bases between. CDR3 size: 11 residues. Germline V lookup: CDR1 SGHTA, CDR2 FQGNSA. The CDR3 sequence is CASSIRKEQYF. The CDR3 DNA reads TGTGCCAGCAGCATCAGGAAGGAGCAGTACTTC.

This chain connects TRBV19 to TRBJ2-1; 8 nucleotides agree with TRBD1. This CDR3 contains 16 residues. Germline V lookup: CDR1 LNHDA, CDR2 SQIVND (reference sequence). The V and J ends lost 6 bases and 5 bases, in that order; junction bases with no gene match: 12. The CDR3 bases are TGTGCCAGTAGAGACGGACAGGGAGGATTTGACAATGAGCAGTTCTTC. Translated: CASRDGQGGFDNEQFF.